The present entry profiles one T cell receptor beta chain with its context. The antigen remains undetermined. This sample includes further DNA sequences coding for the same CDR3. Sequencing was performed with immunoSEQ multiplex PCR; in TCRdb, only in-frame clones are kept and a portion is missing. The table shows roughly 2 million clones, with 85% to 95% occurring only once. CD45RA+ naive and CD45RA-negative memory subsets were separated from CD4+ cells. This sample is drawn from a study of shared clonotypes between healthy human individuals. Findings and caveats of the study: Exclusively blood specimens were collected; tissue repertoires likely differ. The expectation was that sequencing depth would affect clonotype sharing among donors. Generation probabilities of non-shared clonotypes were lower (relative to those shared by all four donors).

This clonotype originated in a man aged 18 to 30 in good health. Input material: naive CD4+ T cells sorted from blood. This sample's subset: CD45RA+ positively selected.

CDR3 in DNA: TGTGCCAGTAGTATAGTGTCCAGGAACACTGAAGCTTTCTTT. It codes for CASSIVSRNTEAFF. The chain carries TRBV19 and TRBJ1-1; D is unresolved. CDR3 length equals 14 residues. Germline values: CDR1 LNHDA, CDR2 SQIVND (reference sequence). V lost 1 base and J 1 base, leaving 7 bases between the germline ends.